This T cell receptor beta chain came from a study of graft-versus-host responses after intestinal transplantation. Overall study context: Multivisceral, liver-intestinal, or isolated intestinal grafts were transplanted into recipients. Recipients across the board were started on anti-thymocyte globulin induction, then kept on tacrolimus and steroids for about 3 years. Notes on the study in general: Clonal ratios of graft-versus-host to host-versus-graft in allografts were high for patients exhibiting graft-donor T cell macrochimerism.

Sequencing was performed with immunoSEQ multiplex PCR; in TCRdb, only in-frame clones are kept and a portion is missing. The sample includes about 82,000 clones, roughly 91% seen only once; the top ten take nearly 0.1%. To note about this clone: Antigen unknown.

This receptor was identified in a human donor who received an intestinal transplant. The starting material was unstimulated CD4+ T cells sorted from spleen or lymph node cells, obtained before intestinal transplant.

CDR3 sequence (DNA): TGTGCCAGCAGCGTAGAGATCGACAGTTACTATGGCTACACCTTC. It codes for CASSVEIDSYYGYTF. The gene calls are TRBV9 and TRBJ1-2; D is possibly TRBD1 (5 bases). The V and J ends lost 0 bases and 3 bases respectively, with 12 bases between them. The CDR3 loop spans 15 amino acids. Germline lookup yields CDR1 SGDLS and CDR2 YYNGEE.